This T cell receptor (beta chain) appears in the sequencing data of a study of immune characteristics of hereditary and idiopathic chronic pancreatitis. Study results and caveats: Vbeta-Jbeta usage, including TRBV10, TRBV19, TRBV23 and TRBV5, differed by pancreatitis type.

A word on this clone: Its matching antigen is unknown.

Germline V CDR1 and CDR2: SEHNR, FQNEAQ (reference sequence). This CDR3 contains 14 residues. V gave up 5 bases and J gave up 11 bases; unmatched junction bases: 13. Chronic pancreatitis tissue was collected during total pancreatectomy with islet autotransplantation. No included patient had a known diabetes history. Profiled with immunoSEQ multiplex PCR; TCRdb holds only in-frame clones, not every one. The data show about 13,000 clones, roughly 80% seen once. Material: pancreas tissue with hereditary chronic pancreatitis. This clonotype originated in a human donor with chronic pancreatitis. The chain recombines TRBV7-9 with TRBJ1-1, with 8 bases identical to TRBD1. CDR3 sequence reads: CASSTRTGQLGAFF. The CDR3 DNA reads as TGTGCCAGCAGCACCCGGACAGGGCAACTTGGTGCTTTCTTT.